The rows below give T cell receptor beta chains drawn from one sample of a study of T-cell reconstitution after alpha-beta-depleted transplantation in children. One entry per CDR3 protein results from TCRdb running MiXCR on the PCR reads. The data contain 250,000 to 350,000 distinct CDR3 sequences, 9.9% of them singletons. The sample here was PBMCs from the stem cell graft donor, taken from the stem cell graft. These receptors came from a human donor who donated a stem cell graft to a child with SCID. The CDR3 runs from the conserved cysteine through the conserved F or W. The D gene is left open where the match is weak. Only some rows state a clone size, as once, few, many or a class for expanded clones.

v_gene	len	j_gene	abundance	d_gene	CDR3nt	CDR3aa
TRBV19	11	TRBJ1-5	few	NA	TGTGCCAGTAGTTTTGGGAACTTATGGGATTTT	CASSFGNLWDF
TRBV18	15	TRBJ1-1	NA	NA	TGTGCCAGCTCACCAGGGGGCAGGGTGAACACTGAAGCTTTCTTT	CASSPGGRVNTEAFF
TRBV5-1	16	TRBJ2-1	NA	TRBD1	TGCGCCAGCAGCTATTTTGACGGGACAGGTGGCAATGAGCAGTTCTTC	CASSYFDGTGGNEQFF
TRBV5-1	15	TRBJ2-1	many	NA	TGCGCCAGCAGCTTGGGCGGACAATCGAAAAATGAGCAGTTCTTC	CASSLGGQSKNEQFF
TRBV5-1	16	TRBJ2-2	NA	NA	TGCGCCAGCAGCTTGGCCGCAGCCTTGAACACCGGGGAGCTGTTTTTT	CASSLAAALNTGELFF
TRBV5-1	15	TRBJ2-2	NA	TRBD1	TGCGCCAGCAGGGGGACAGAACCTCTCCCCGGGGAGCTGTTTTTT	CASRGTEPLPGELFF
TRBV12-3/TRBV12-4	14	TRBJ2-3	NA	NA	TGTGCCAGCAGTTACCGGGACCACACAGATACGCAGTATTTT	CASSYRDHTDTQYF
TRBV7-2	14	TRBJ1-4	many	NA	TGTGCCAGCAGCTCCAGGGCAGCTAATGAAAAACTGTTTTTT	CASSSRAANEKLFF
TRBV29-1	16	TRBJ2-3	few	NA	TGCAGCGTTGAAGATCTTCACACCCCTAGCACAGATACGCAGTATTTT	CSVEDLHTPSTDTQYF
TRBV11-2	20	TRBJ2-6	NA	NA	TGTGCCAGCAGCTTAGAACCCCTCATGGACAGACGCTCTGGGGCCAACGTCCTGACTTTC	CASSLEPLMDRRSGANVLTF
TRBV7-6	15	TRBJ2-7	few	TRBD1	TGTGCCAGCAGCGATCCCGGGACAGGGCTTTACGAGCAGTACTTC	CASSDPGTGLYEQYF
TRBV18	14	TRBJ1-1	few	NA	TGTGCCAGCTCACCAACCGGGTCTGGCACTGAAGCTTTCTTT	CASSPTGSGTEAFF
TRBV19	14	TRBJ2-2	few	NA	TGTGCCAGTAGTAGGAGCCATTACACCGGGGAGCTGTTTTTT	CASSRSHYTGELFF
TRBV10-3	15	TRBJ2-1	many	NA	TGTGCCATCAGTGATGAGCGGGACAACTACAATGAGCAGTTCTTC	CAISDERDNYNEQFF
TRBV5-1	15	TRBJ1-1	NA	NA	TGCGCCAGCAGCTTGGAGGGGGGGGCGACCACTGAAGCTTTCTTT	CASSLEGGATTEAFF
TRBV5-1	15	TRBJ1-5	few	NA	TGCGCCAGCAGCTTGGGGACGGAAGGCAATCAGCCCCAGCATTTT	CASSLGTEGNQPQHF
TRBV11-2	12	TRBJ1-2	few	NA	TGTGCCAGCAGCTCAGGCGGAGTTGGCTACACCTTC	CASSSGGVGYTF
TRBV10-3	16	TRBJ1-1	many	NA	TGTGCCATCAGTGCCCTGGCGGCGGGGATGAACACTGAAGCTTTCTTT	CAISALAAGMNTEAFF
TRBV6-1	13	TRBJ1-3	few	NA	TGTGCCAGCATGAGGGGGGGTGGAAACACCATATATTTT	CASMRGGGNTIYF
TRBV10-3	14	TRBJ2-7	few	TRBD1	TGTGCCATCACCGACAGGGGCCTCTCCTACGAGCAGTACTTC	CAITDRGLSYEQYF
TRBV12-3/TRBV12-4	15	TRBJ1-1	few	NA	TGTGCCAGCAGCTTTTTGGACAGCGCGAACACTGAAGCTTTCTTT	CASSFLDSANTEAFF
TRBV5-1	16	TRBJ2-3	few	TRBD1	TGCGCCAGCAGCTTGACCACAGGGGCCCGCACAGATACGCAGTATTTT	CASSLTTGARTDTQYF
TRBV20-1	15	TRBJ2-3	NA	NA	TGCAGTGCTAGGACACTAGAACAAAGCACAGATACGCAGTATTTT	CSARTLEQSTDTQYF
TRBV11-2	15	TRBJ2-1	NA	TRBD1	TGTGCCAGCAGCTCCCATGGGACAGTTCGGGATGAGCAGTTCTTC	CASSSHGTVRDEQFF
TRBV5-1	12	TRBJ2-7	NA	NA	TGCGCCAGCAGTGGCAGCCGCTACGAGCAGTACTTC	CASSGSRYEQYF
TRBV3-1	14	TRBJ2-1	many	NA	TGTGCCAGCAGCACGCACTCCTATGTCAATGAGCAGTTCTTC	CASSTHSYVNEQFF
TRBV12-3/TRBV12-4	14	TRBJ2-1	NA	NA	TGTGCCAGCAGTTTATCCCCCTCCTACAATGAGCAGTTCTTC	CASSLSPSYNEQFF
TRBV20-1	16	TRBJ2-1	many	TRBD1	TGCAGTGCGCGCGATACCGGGACAGGGGGGTTGAGTGAGCAGTTCTTC	CSARDTGTGGLSEQFF
TRBV11-1	13	TRBJ1-6	few	NA	TGTGCCAGCAGCCGCTCAACGCTTGAACCCCTCCACTTT	CASSRSTLEPLHF
TRBV15	14	TRBJ2-1	few	NA	TGTGCCACCAGCAGAGAGGCTTACAATGATGAGCAGTTCTTC	CATSREAYNDEQFF
TRBV9	14	TRBJ2-7	NA	NA	TGTGCCAGCAGCGTAGGGATGGAGGGCTACGAGCAGTACTTC	CASSVGMEGYEQYF
TRBV2	12	TRBJ2-1	few	TRBD1	TGTGCCAGTGTACAGGGGGCGAATGAGCAGTTCTTC	CASVQGANEQFF
TRBV19	15	TRBJ2-2	few	NA	TGTGCCAGTAGTAGACCGACTACGAACACCGGGGAGCTGTTTTTT	CASSRPTTNTGELFF
TRBV5-1	15	TRBJ1-1	NA	TRBD1	TGCGCCAGCAGCTTGGAGGGGACAGATAACACTGAAGCTTTCTTT	CASSLEGTDNTEAFF
TRBV6-1	14	TRBJ1-1	NA	TRBD1	TGTGCCAGCAGTGCATCTACAGGGGACACTGAAGCTTTCTTT	CASSASTGDTEAFF
TRBV12-3/TRBV12-4	13	TRBJ2-5	NA	NA	TGTGCCAGCAGTTTTGACGGACAAGAGACCCAGTACTTC	CASSFDGQETQYF
TRBV10-3	14	TRBJ2-7	many	NA	TGTGCCATCAGCGCAAACTACGAAGGGAGTGAGCAGTACTTC	CAISANYEGSEQYF
TRBV12-3/TRBV12-4	11	TRBJ1-1	few	NA	TGTGCCAGCAGTTTAGCCAGAGGCACTTTCTTT	CASSLARGTFF
TRBV12-3/TRBV12-4	15	TRBJ1-1	few	NA	TGTGCCAGCAGTTTATCGTCAGGACCGAACACTGAAGCTTTCTTT	CASSLSSGPNTEAFF
TRBV4-1	15	TRBJ2-7	NA	NA	TGCGCCAGCAGCCAAGACCAGGGTGGCTTGTACGAGCAGTACTTC	CASSQDQGGLYEQYF
TRBV12-3/TRBV12-4	16	TRBJ2-5	NA	NA	TGTGCCAGCAGTTTTGGGGCAGGGAACTTGGGAAGGACCCAGTACTTC	CASSFGAGNLGRTQYF
TRBV5-1	17	TRBJ2-2	few	TRBD1	TGCGCCAGCAGCCTGGATGGACAGGACCCTGGGACCGGGGAGCTGTTTTTT	CASSLDGQDPGTGELFF
TRBV7-9	11	TRBJ2-5	NA	NA	TGTGCCAGCAGCGACCAAGGGACCCAGTACTTC	CASSDQGTQYF
TRBV25-1	16	TRBJ2-1	NA	TRBD1	TGTGCCAGCAGTGGATCGGGACAGGGACCCAACAATGAGCAGTTCTTC	CASSGSGQGPNNEQFF
TRBV25-1	16	TRBJ1-1	many	TRBD1	TGTGCCAGCAGTGCTCAACAGGGGGCGTCGAACACTGAAGCTTTCTTT	CASSAQQGASNTEAFF
TRBV7-6	15	TRBJ1-4	NA	TRBD1	TGTGCCAGCACCCTAGGGACAGGGGCTAATGGAAAACTGTTTTTT	CASTLGTGANGKLFF
TRBV3-1	15	TRBJ1-4	many	TRBD1	TGTGCCAGCAGCCTCGGACAGGGTGCGGGTGAAAAACTGTTTTTT	CASSLGQGAGEKLFF
TRBV7-9	14	TRBJ1-1	few	NA	TGTGCCAGCAGCTTAGAAGGTGGCAGGGGTGAAGCTTTCTTT	CASSLEGGRGEAFF